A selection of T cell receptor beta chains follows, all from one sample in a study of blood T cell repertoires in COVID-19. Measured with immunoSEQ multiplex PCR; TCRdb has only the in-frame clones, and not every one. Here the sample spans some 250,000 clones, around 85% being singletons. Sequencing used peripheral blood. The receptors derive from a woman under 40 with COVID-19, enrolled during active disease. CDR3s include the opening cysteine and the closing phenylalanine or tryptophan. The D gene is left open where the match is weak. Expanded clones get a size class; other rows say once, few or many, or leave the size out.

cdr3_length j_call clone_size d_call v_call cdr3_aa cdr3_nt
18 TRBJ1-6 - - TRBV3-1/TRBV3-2 CASGSTVHMSSYNSPLHF TGTGCCAGCGGATCGACAGTCCATATGAGCTCCTATAATTCACCCCTCCACTTT
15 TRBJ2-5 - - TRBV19 CASSMIMGSQETQYF TGTGCCAGTAGTATGATAATGGGCAGCCAAGAGACCCAGTACTTC
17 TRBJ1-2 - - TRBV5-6 CASSPAGKDYLGDGYTF TGTGCCAGCAGCCCGGCGGGCAAAGACTACCTTGGGGATGGCTACACCTTC
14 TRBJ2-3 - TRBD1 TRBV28 CASIQGGGTDTQYF TGTGCCAGCATACAGGGGGGCGGCACAGATACGCAGTATTTT
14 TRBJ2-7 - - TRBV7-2 CASSDRLPGAEQYF TGTGCCAGCAGCGATCGCTTACCGGGAGCCGAGCAGTACTTC
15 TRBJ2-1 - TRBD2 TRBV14 CASSQLRAGGGEQFF TGTGCCAGCAGCCAGCTAAGAGCGGGAGGGGGTGAGCAGTTCTTC
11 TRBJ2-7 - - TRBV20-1 CSAGGDYEQYF TGCAGCGCCGGGGGTGACTACGAGCAGTACTTC
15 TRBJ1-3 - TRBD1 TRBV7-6 CASSFVTGPGNTIYF TGTGCCAGCAGCTTTGTGACAGGGCCTGGAAACACCATATATTTT
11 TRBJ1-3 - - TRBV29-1 CSGRGGNTIYF TGCAGCGGGAGAGGTGGAAACACCATATATTTT
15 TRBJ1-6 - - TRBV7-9 CASSLVLGADSPLHF TGTGCCAGCAGCTTAGTCCTGGGGGCAGATTCACCCCTCCACTTT
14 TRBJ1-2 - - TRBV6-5 CASTHQRTNYGYTF TGTGCCAGCACACACCAGCGTACTAACTATGGCTACACCTTC
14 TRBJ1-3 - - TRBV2 CASSVYGSGNTIYF TGTGCCAGCAGTGTATATGGGAGTGGAAACACCATATATTTT
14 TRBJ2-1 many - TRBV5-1 CASSLGLDYNEQFF TGCGCCAGCAGCTTAGGTCTAGACTACAATGAGCAGTTCTTC
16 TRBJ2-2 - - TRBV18 CASSWYSGFRSGELFF TGTGCCAGCTCATGGTACAGCGGATTTAGGTCCGGGGAGCTGTTTTTT
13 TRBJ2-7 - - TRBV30 CAWSRGLVYEQYF TGTGCCTGGAGTAGGGGGTTGGTCTACGAGCAGTACTTC
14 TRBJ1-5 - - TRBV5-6 CASSLSYSNQPQHF TGTGCCAGCAGCTTGAGCTATAGCAATCAGCCCCAGCATTTT
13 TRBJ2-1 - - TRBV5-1 CASSLAEVNEQFF TGCGCCAGCAGCTTGGCCGAGGTCAATGAGCAGTTCTTC
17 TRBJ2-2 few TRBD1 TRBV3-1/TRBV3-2 CASSQSDRASNTGELFF TGTGCCAGCAGCCAATCGGACAGGGCTTCGAACACCGGGGAGCTGTTTTTT
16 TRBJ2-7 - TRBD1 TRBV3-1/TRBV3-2 CASSQDRPGQTYEQYF TGTGCCAGCAGCCAAGATCGGCCGGGACAGACCTACGAGCAGTACTTC
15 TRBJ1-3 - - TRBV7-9 CASSLPRASGNTIYF TGTGCCAGCAGCTTACCCAGGGCCAGTGGAAACACCATATATTTT
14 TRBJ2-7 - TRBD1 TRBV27 CATPTGLNHIEQYF TGTGCCACCCCGACAGGGCTCAACCACATCGAGCAGTACTTC
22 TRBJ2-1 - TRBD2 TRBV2 CASSYPGLAGGPDKGGANEQFF TGTGCCAGCAGTTACCCGGGACTAGCGGGGGGGCCCGATAAAGGGGGAGCCAATGAGCAGTTCTTC
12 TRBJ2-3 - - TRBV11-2 CASSSSSNTQYF TGTGCCAGCAGCTCTAGCTCAAATACGCAGTATTTT
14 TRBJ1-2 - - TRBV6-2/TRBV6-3 CASSFRQPTYGYTF TGTGCCAGCAGCTTTAGACAACCTACCTATGGCTACACCTTC
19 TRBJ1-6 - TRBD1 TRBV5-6 CASSPRDSRSPYYNSPLHF TGTGCCAGCAGCCCGCGGGACAGCAGGTCCCCATACTATAATTCACCCCTCCACTTT
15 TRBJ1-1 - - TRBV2 CASKWGRLTGLGAFF TGTGCCAGCAAGTGGGGGAGACTCACAGGGCTGGGCGCTTTCTTT
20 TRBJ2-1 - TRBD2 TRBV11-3 CASSYGRLAGGGQGYNEQFF TGTGCCAGCAGCTACGGACGACTAGCGGGGGGCGGGCAGGGATACAATGAGCAGTTCTTC
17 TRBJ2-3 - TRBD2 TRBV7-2 CASRGGLAGWGTDTQYF TGTGCCAGCAGGGGTGGACTAGCGGGGTGGGGCACAGATACGCAGTATTTT
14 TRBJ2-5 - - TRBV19 CASSIVQDQETQYF TGTGCCAGTAGTATAGTACAGGATCAAGAGACCCAGTACTTC
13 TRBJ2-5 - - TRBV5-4 CASSLVSEETQYF TGTGCCAGCAGCTTGGTGTCAGAAGAGACCCAGTACTTC
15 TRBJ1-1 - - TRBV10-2 CASSALVSTNTEAFF TGCGCCAGCAGTGCTCTGGTCAGTACCAACACTGAAGCTTTCTTT
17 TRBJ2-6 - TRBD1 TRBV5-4 CASSRGGAGSGANVLTF TGTGCCAGCAGCAGAGGGGGCGCGGGCTCTGGGGCCAACGTCCTGACTTTC
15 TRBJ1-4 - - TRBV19 CASSPAAGGNEKLFF TGTGCCAGTAGTCCCGCCGCGGGGGGGAATGAAAAACTGTTTTTT
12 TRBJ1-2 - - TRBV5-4 CATKHSSNGYTF TGTGCCACAAAGCACAGTTCTAATGGCTACACCTTC
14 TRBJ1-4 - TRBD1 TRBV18 CASSQGQPNEKLFF TGTGCCAGCTCACAGGGACAGCCTAATGAAAAACTGTTTTTT
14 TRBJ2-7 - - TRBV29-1 CSVEDLVTAYEQYF TGCAGCGTTGAAGATCTGGTAACAGCCTACGAGCAGTACTTC
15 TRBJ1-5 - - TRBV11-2 CASSLSQGSNQPQHF TGTGCCAGCAGCTTAAGTCAGGGCAGCAATCAGCCCCAGCATTTT
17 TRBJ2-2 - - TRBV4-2 CASSQDSVSQGTGELFF TGTGCCAGCAGCCAAGATTCTGTCAGTCAGGGGACCGGGGAGCTGTTTTTT
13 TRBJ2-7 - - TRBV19 CASSTDGETEQYF TGTGCCAGTAGTACCGACGGGGAGACAGAGCAGTACTTC